These 13 T cell receptor beta chains came from one sample sequenced in a study of cytomegalovirus exposure and HLA in healthy donors. The PCR was carried out with 60 Vbeta primers and 13 Jbeta primers. Using immunoSEQ multiplex PCR, the repertoire was profiled, and TCRdb retains in-frame clones only, with some absent. Of some 98,000 clones listed, about 85% are singletons. Source material: PBMCs. The receptors shown here come from a female donor in good health and CMV-seropositive.

This chain joins TRBV19 and TRBJ1-5; maybe TRBD1 (5 bases). V lost 6 bases and J lost 2, with 17 bases in between. CDR1 and CDR2 from the germline V gene are LNHDA and SQIVND (reference sequence). The CDR3 extends over 16 amino acids. CDR3 nucleotide sequence: TGTGCCAGTAGACTGACAGTACCATTCGGCAATCAGCCCCAGCATTTT. Its protein is CASRLTVPFGNQPQHF.

This chain joins TRBV28 and TRBJ2-1; weak D call: TRBD1 (6 bases). The CDR3 sequence is 15 residues long. Between the trimmed V and J ends, which lost 4 bases and 3 bases, there was a span of 13 bases. Per germline, CDR1 MDHEN and CDR2 SYDVKM. The CDR3 nucleotides read TGTGCCAGCAGTTCAACCCGGGACATCTACAATGAGCAGTTCTTC. It yields the protein CASSSTRDIYNEQFF.

This chain links TRBV27 with TRBJ2-7, with TRBD2 matching 7 bases. The V gene's germline CDR1 is MNHEY and CDR2 SMNVEV (reference sequence). This CDR3 region has 14 residues. Germline trimming cut 9 bases from V and 3 bases from J; bases unmatched to any gene: 11. CDR3 protein: CASKRGREVYEQYF. For the CDR3, the DNA is TGTGCCAGTAAACGGGGACGGGAGGTCTACGAGCAGTACTTC.

This chain links TRBV29-1 with TRBJ2-1; TRBD1 agrees at 7 bases. V shed 4 bases and J 4 bases; nucleotides not matched to a gene: 7. The CDR3 is 14 residues long. Germline V gives CDR1 SQVTM, CDR2 ANQGSEA. CDR3: CSVGGPGQYNEQFF. In nucleotides, the CDR3 is TGCAGCGTTGGGGGTCCGGGACAGTACAATGAGCAGTTCTTC.

This chain joins TRBV6-1 and TRBJ1-2, with D unresolved. The V end lost 11 bases, the J end lost 5 bases, and 9 bases lay between the germline ends. CDR1 and CDR2 from the germline V gene are MNHNS and SASEGT. This CDR3 has 10 residues. CDR3 in DNA: TGTGCCGGCGGGGAATATGGCTACACCTTC. Protein product: CAGGEYGYTF.

Here the CDR3 reads CASRGRNTEAFF. Written as DNA, the CDR3 is TGTGCCAGCAGGGGGAGGAACACTGAAGCTTTCTTT. This rearrangement joins TRBV11-3 to TRBJ1-1; unclear D gene. Germline V CDR1 and CDR2: SGHNT, YENEEA. Trimming pared 6 bases from V and 1 base from J, leaving 6 bases between. This CDR3 is 12 amino acids long.

The V call is TRBV6-5, the J call TRBJ2-5; weak D call: TRBD2 (5 bases). Deletions cut 2 bases from V and 1 base from J, with 5 bases between. Germline V gene lookup returns CDR1 MNHEY and CDR2 SVGAGI. The CDR3 length is 13 residues. CDR3 residues: CASSYGLQETQYF. The CDR3 DNA is TGTGCCAGCAGTTACGGACTCCAAGAGACCCAGTACTTC.

This clone was detected a few times. The chain couples TRBV6-1 to TRBJ2-1; D is undetermined. Trimming stripped 2 bases from V and 0 bases from J, with 11 bases between. Germline CDR1 is MNHNS and CDR2 is SASEGT. The CDR3 loop spans 16 amino acids. This CDR3 is CASSELPATSYNEQFF. CDR3 sequence (DNA): TGTGCCAGCAGTGAATTACCAGCGACCTCCTACAATGAGCAGTTCTTC.

The V gene is TRBV19, the J gene TRBJ2-5, with D possibly TRBD1 on 5 matching bases. CDR1 and CDR2 (germline): LNHDA, SQIVND (reference sequence). The CDR3 runs 17 residues. The V end lost 1 base, the J end lost 7 bases, and 22 bases lay between the germline ends. The DNA for the CDR3 is TGTGCCAGTAGTATAGCTACAGGTCCCATGCCCCCCGGGACCCAGTACTTC. Residues: CASSIATGPMPPGTQYF. Complete variable domain (other parts from reference TRBV19 and TRBJ2-5): DGGITQSPKYLFRKEGQNVTLSCEQNLNHDAMYWYRQDPGQGLRLIYYSQIVNDFQKGDIAEGYSVSREKKESFPLTVTSAQKNPTAFYLCASSIATGPMPPGTQYFGPGTRLLVL.

The rearrangement joins TRBV19 to TRBJ2-2; TRBD2 matches 8 bases. The CDR3 sequence is 15 residues long. Germline values: CDR1 LNHDA, CDR2 SQIVND (reference sequence). J gave up 4 bases and V 7 bases, and 8 bases lay outside the gene matches. CDR3 residues: CASTSPGGATGELFF. CDR3 sequence (DNA): TGTGCCAGTACTTCCCCGGGAGGGGCCACCGGGGAGCTGTTTTTT.

The CDR3 DNA is TGTGCCAGCAGCCCCCAAAACTCAAACTATGGCTACACCTTC. Its translation is CASSPQNSNYGYTF. The chain couples TRBV5-5 to TRBJ1-2; unclear D gene. The V and J ends lost 4 bases and 2 bases respectively, with 12 bases between them. The germline gives CDR1 SGHKS, CDR2 YYEKEE (reference sequence). The CDR3 has 14 residues. Drawing the rest from reference TRBV5-5 and TRBJ1-2, the complete variable domain is DAGVTQSPTHLIKTRGQQVTLRCSPISGHKSVSWYQQVLGQGPQFIFQYYEKEERGRGNFPDRFSARQFPNYSSELNVNALLLGDSALYLCASSPQNSNYGYTFGSGTRLTVV.

V usage is TRBV25-1 and J usage is TRBJ2-2, with D possibly matching TRBD1 (6 bases). With 4 bases removed from V and 2 bases from J, the gap between germline ends came to 8 bases. This CDR3 contains 14 residues. CDR1 and CDR2 from the germline V gene are MGHDK and SYGVNS. The CDR3 nucleotides read TGTGCCAGCAGTGGACAGGTCAACACCGGGGAGCTGTTTTTT. This sequence encodes CASSGQVNTGELFF.

The chain combines TRBV19 with TRBJ1-1; 7 bases are a match to TRBD1. With V trimmed by 7 bases and J by 6 bases, 17 bases remained unmatched. This CDR3 has 16 residues. CDR1 and CDR2 from the germline V gene are LNHDA and SQIVND (reference sequence). The CDR3 DNA reads TGTGCCAGTACTTCCGACAGGGTACGGATAACTGCTGAAGCTTTCTTT. Its translation is CASTSDRVRITAEAFF.